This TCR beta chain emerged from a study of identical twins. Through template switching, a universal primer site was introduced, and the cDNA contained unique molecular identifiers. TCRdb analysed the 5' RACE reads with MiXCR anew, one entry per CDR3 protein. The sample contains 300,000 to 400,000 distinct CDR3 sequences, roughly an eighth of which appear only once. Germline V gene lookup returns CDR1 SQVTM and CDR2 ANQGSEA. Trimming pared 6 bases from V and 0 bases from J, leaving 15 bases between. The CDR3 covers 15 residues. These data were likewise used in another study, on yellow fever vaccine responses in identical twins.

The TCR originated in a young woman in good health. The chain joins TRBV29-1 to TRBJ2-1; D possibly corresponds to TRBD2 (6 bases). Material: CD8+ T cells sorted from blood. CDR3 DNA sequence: TGCAGCGTCTCTATAGCGGAAAGCTCCTACAATGAGCAGTTCTTC. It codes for CSVSIAESSYNEQFF.